The sequence of this T cell receptor (beta chain) was determined in a study of cytomegalovirus exposure and HLA in healthy donors. Study outcomes and limitations: According to an earlier analysis, most TCR beta V segments yielded productive rearrangements about 87% or about 30% of the time.

Worth noting for this clone: Its matching antigen is unknown.

A multiplex PCR was run with 60 Vbeta primers and 13 Jbeta primers. Assay used: immunoSEQ multiplex PCR; TCRdb lists only in-frame clones, some missing. This sample yields about 160,000 clones, of which approximately 80% are seen a single time; less than 2.5% belongs to the top ten. Sequences were obtained from PBMCs. The receptor comes from a male donor in good health and CMV-seronegative.

The CDR3 sequence is CASSLTRTGSETQYF. The DNA for the CDR3 is TGTGCCAGCAGCTTGACGCGGACAGGGTCTGAGACCCAGTACTTC. The chain joins TRBV5-6 to TRBJ2-5; 8 nucleotides line up with TRBD1. Trimming cost V 1 base and J 5 bases; bases outside gene matches: 7. Germline-derived CDR1 and CDR2 are SGHDT and YYEEEE. This CDR3 has 15 amino acids.